What follows are 22 T cell receptor beta chains derived from one specimen sequenced in a study of blood T cells in healthy people across ages. The use of a sample-barcoded 5' primer and a J-beta primer mix characterized a second PCR of about 7 to 12 cycles. TCRdb redid the calling of the 5' RACE reads with MiXCR, one entry per CDR3 protein. The table lists about 940,000 distinct CDR3 sequences, roughly 50% of them singletons. The sequenced material came from blood. These receptors all come from a young man in good health.

The genes are TRBV5-6 and TRBJ2-5, with D perhaps TRBD1 (5 bases). The germline gives CDR1 SGHDT, CDR2 YYEEEE. V shed 3 bases and J shed 4 bases, with 13 bases lying between them. The CDR3 is 14 residues long. The CDR3 DNA reads as TGTGCCAGCAGCTGGAGTGGCAGGGTAGAGACCCAGTACTTC. Translating it yields CASSWSGRVETQYF.

This clonotype was found a few times. The J gene is TRBJ2-3, the V gene TRBV3-1; maybe TRBD2 (5 bases). The CDR3 length is 11 residues. Trimming stripped 6 bases from V and 12 bases from J, with 13 bases between. Germline V gene lookup returns CDR1 LGHDT and CDR2 YNNKEL (reference sequence). CDR3 amino acids: CASSMTRLQYF. In DNA, the CDR3 is TGTGCCAGCAGTATGACGAGACTACAGTATTTT.

The chain combines TRBV6-2 or TRBV6-3 with TRBJ2-1, with TRBD2 identical over 7 bases. This CDR3 spans 15 amino acids. CDR1 and CDR2 from the germline V gene are MNHEY and SVGEGT. Trimming cost V 6 bases and J 2 bases; bases outside gene matches: 7. CDR3 nucleotides: TGTGCCAGCAGGCCAGCGGGGTCAACCTACAATGAGCAGTTCTTC. Encoded protein: CASRPAGSTYNEQFF.

This clonotype showed up many times. DNA for the CDR3: TGCGCCAGCAGAACACAGAGCTCCTATAATTCACCCCTCCACTTT. It specifies CASRTQSSYNSPLHF. The rearrangement links TRBV4-3 to TRBJ1-6; D not resolved. V dropped 6 bases and J dropped 0 bases, with 9 bases sitting between them. In germline, CDR1 is LGHNA, CDR2 YSLEER. The CDR3 extends over 15 amino acids.

This sequence joins TRBV6-8 and TRBJ2-3; D gene uncertain. V dropped 6 bases and J dropped 4 bases, with 14 bases sitting between them. Germline CDR1 is MNHGY and CDR2 is SAAAGT. This CDR3 region has 14 residues. CDR3 sequence reads: CASRGATEADTQYF. The CDR3, as DNA: TGTGCCAGCAGGGGCGCCACGGAAGCAGATACGCAGTATTTT.

V usage is TRBV12-3 or TRBV12-4 and J usage is TRBJ2-3, with 10 bases matching TRBD2. After removal of 1 base from V and 1 base from J, the junction contained 5 bases not matched to a gene. CDR3 size: 17 residues. CDR3 in amino acids: CASSLEWTSGGTDTQYF. CDR3 bases: TGTGCCAGCAGTTTAGAGTGGACTAGCGGTGGCACAGATACGCAGTATTTT.

The sample holds many counts of this clonotype. This sequence joins TRBV27 and TRBJ2-7, with 7 nucleotides matching TRBD1. Germline assignment: CDR1 MNHEY and CDR2 SMNVEV (reference sequence). V lost 6 bases, J lost 2 bases, and 4 bases stayed unmatched. This CDR3 is built from 13 residues. CDR3 nucleotide sequence: TGTGCCAGCAGCAGACAGGGACCCTACGAGCAGTACTTC. Protein product: CASSRQGPYEQYF.

The chain recombines TRBV29-1 with TRBJ1-5; 9 bases match TRBD1. The CDR3 consists of 14 residues. From germline, CDR1 is SQVTM and CDR2 ANQGSEA. V dropped 7 bases and J dropped 0; count of bases not matched to a gene: 4. CDR3 nucleotide sequence: TGCAGCGCCCGGACAGGGGATAGCAATCAGCCCCAGCATTTT. As protein: CSARTGDSNQPQHF.

The rearrangement uses TRBV20-1 and TRBJ2-6, with no clear D. The CDR3 contains 13 residues. Deletions cut 8 bases from V and 1 base from J, with 9 bases between. Per germline, CDR1 DFQATT and CDR2 SNEGSKA (reference sequence). The CDR3 sequence: CSFTLSGANVLTF. DNA of the CDR3: TGCAGTTTCACGTTGTCTGGGGCCAACGTCCTGACTTTC.

V gene TRBV10-3 combines with J gene TRBJ2-5; no firm D call. Germline V gene sequence: CDR1 ENHRY, CDR2 SYGVKD. The CDR3 is 13 residues long. Trimming removed 2 bases from V and 2 bases from J, with 6 bases in between. DNA for the CDR3: TGTGCCATCAGTGAGAATGTTCAAGAGACCCAGTACTTC. Its translation: CAISENVQETQYF.

A few counts support this clonotype. The DNA for the CDR3 is TGTGCCAGCAGCGCTGGGTCTACGAACACTGAAGCTTTCTTT. Protein: CASSAGSTNTEAFF. The chain joins TRBV6-6 to TRBJ1-1; unclear D gene. This CDR3 contains 14 residues. Germline V gives CDR1 MNHNY, CDR2 SVGAGI (reference sequence). V lost 6 bases and J lost 1, with 12 bases in between.

The chain carries TRBV20-1 and TRBJ2-3; D perhaps matches TRBD2 (6 bases). The germline V gene encodes CDR1 DFQATT and CDR2 SNEGSKA (reference sequence). The CDR3 is made up of 12 amino acids. V was shortened by 5 bases and J by 4 bases, with 10 bases between the two germline ends. The CDR3 sequence is CSAQDYPDTQYF. As DNA, the CDR3 is TGCAGTGCTCAGGACTACCCAGATACGCAGTATTTT.

This chain connects TRBV12-3 or TRBV12-4 to TRBJ2-7; D is undetermined. The CDR3 has 14 amino acids. V was trimmed by 5 bases and J by 2 bases, leaving 13 bases between them. The CDR3 sequence is CASSPNDIPYEQYF. Written as DNA, the CDR3 is TGTGCCAGCAGTCCCAATGACATCCCCTACGAGCAGTACTTC.

This clonotype appeared a few times. The V and J genes are TRBV3-1 and TRBJ1-1; D ambiguous. V lost 5 bases and J 4 bases, leaving 14 bases between the germline ends. CDR3 length: 14 residues. The germline V gene has CDR1 LGHDT and CDR2 YNNKEL (reference sequence). The CDR3 region is CASSSMSSGTEAFF. CDR3 in DNA: TGTGCCAGCAGCTCAATGTCCAGTGGCACTGAAGCTTTCTTT. The complete variable domain, with remaining parts taken from reference TRBV3-1 and TRBJ1-1, reads DTAVSQTPKYLVTQMGNDKSIKCEQNLGHDTMYWYKQDSKKFLKIMFSYNNKELIINETVPNRFSPKSPDKAHLNLHINSLELGDSAVYFCASSSMSSGTEAFFGQGTRLTVV.

The chain combines TRBV5-4 with TRBJ2-1, with no clear D. Germline CDR1 and CDR2: SGHNT and YYREEE (reference sequence). V gave up 5 bases and J gave up 6 bases, with 12 bases separating them. The CDR3 sequence is 13 residues long. CDR3 coding DNA: TGTGCCAGCAGGGAAGGTGTGCGCAATGAGCAGTTCTTC. Its translation is CASREGVRNEQFF.

The chain carries TRBV4-1 and TRBJ2-1; D gene ambiguous. CDR3 length: 14 residues. Trimming shortened V by 4 bases and J by 8 bases, and 15 bases separated the two germline ends. In germline, CDR1 is MGHRA, CDR2 YSYEKL. CDR3 in amino acids: CASSPPTWHDEQFF. In nucleotides, the CDR3 is TGCGCCAGCAGCCCTCCTACATGGCACGATGAGCAGTTCTTC.

This clonotype was observed a handful of times. This CDR3 reads CASSQGSGMLYEQYF. CDR3 nucleotide sequence: TGTGCCAGCAGCCAAGGGTCAGGGATGCTCTACGAGCAGTACTTC. The rearrangement links TRBV3-1 to TRBJ2-7; D possibly corresponds to TRBD1 (5 bases). Between the trimmed V and J ends, which lost 1 base and 3 bases, there was a span of 13 bases. This CDR3 is 15 amino acids long. Germline V gene sequence: CDR1 LGHDT, CDR2 YNNKEL (reference sequence).

In this sample, this clonotype turned up a few times. The rearrangement joins TRBV5-6 to TRBJ2-7; TRBD1 matches 7 bases. With 4 bases clipped from V and 6 bases from J, the junction kept 4 bases outside the gene matches. The CDR3 has 12 amino acids. Germline lookup yields CDR1 SGHDT and CDR2 YYEEEE. CDR3 sequence (DNA): TGTGCCAGCAGCCGGGACAGCATCGAGCAGTACTTC. Translated: CASSRDSIEQYF. Full variable domain (outside the CDR3, taken from reference TRBV5-6 and TRBJ2-7): DAGVTQSPTHLIKTRGQQVTLRCSPKSGHDTVSWYQQALGQGPQFIFQYYEEEERQRGNFPDRFSGHQFPNYSSELNVNALLLGDSALYLCASSRDSIEQYFGPGTRLTVT.

This clonotype showed up just a few times. This may come from a read error, since a much larger clone is one base off. V and J are TRBV7-9 and TRBJ2-5; 7 bases line up with TRBD2. The CDR3 contains 16 residues. The germline CDR1 and CDR2 sequences are SEHNR and FQNEAQ (reference sequence). With V trimmed by 2 bases and J by 11 bases, 17 bases remained unmatched. CDR3 sequence (DNA): TGTGCCAGCAGCTTAAAAAAGGCGGGAGTCGGAAATGAGCAGTACTTC. Its translation: CASSLKKAGVGNEQYF.

The V gene is TRBV4-1, the J gene TRBJ2-4; D tentatively fits TRBD1 or TRBD2 (5 bases each). Trimming stripped 2 bases from V and 5 bases from J, with 13 bases between. CDR3 length: 15 residues. CDR1 and CDR2 (germline): MGHRA, YSYEKL. The CDR3 loop is CASSQPDLGENIQYF. Here the CDR3 DNA reads TGCGCCAGCAGCCAACCGGACCTGGGGGAAAACATTCAGTACTTC.

In this sample, this clonotype turned up many times. The rearrangement links TRBV7-8 to TRBJ2-1; TRBD1 or TRBD2 may be the D gene (6 bases each). From germline, CDR1 is SGHVS and CDR2 FQNEAQ. The V end was cut by 5 bases, the J end by 2 bases, with 7 bases between. There are 13 residues in the CDR3. CDR3 in amino acids: CASSRGPYNEQFF. Written as DNA, the CDR3 is TGTGCCAGCAGCCGGGGGCCCTACAATGAGCAGTTCTTC.

The rearrangement joins TRBV5-1 to TRBJ2-2, with 9 bases lining up with TRBD1. The CDR3 has 15 residues. Unmatched junction bases numbered 5, after V lost 4 bases and J lost 4 bases. Germline V gene lookup returns CDR1 SGHRS and CDR2 YFSETQ. The CDR3 nucleotides read TGCGCCAGCAGCACCGGACAGGGGCGCACCGGGGAGCTGTTTTTT. Translating gives CASSTGQGRTGELFF.